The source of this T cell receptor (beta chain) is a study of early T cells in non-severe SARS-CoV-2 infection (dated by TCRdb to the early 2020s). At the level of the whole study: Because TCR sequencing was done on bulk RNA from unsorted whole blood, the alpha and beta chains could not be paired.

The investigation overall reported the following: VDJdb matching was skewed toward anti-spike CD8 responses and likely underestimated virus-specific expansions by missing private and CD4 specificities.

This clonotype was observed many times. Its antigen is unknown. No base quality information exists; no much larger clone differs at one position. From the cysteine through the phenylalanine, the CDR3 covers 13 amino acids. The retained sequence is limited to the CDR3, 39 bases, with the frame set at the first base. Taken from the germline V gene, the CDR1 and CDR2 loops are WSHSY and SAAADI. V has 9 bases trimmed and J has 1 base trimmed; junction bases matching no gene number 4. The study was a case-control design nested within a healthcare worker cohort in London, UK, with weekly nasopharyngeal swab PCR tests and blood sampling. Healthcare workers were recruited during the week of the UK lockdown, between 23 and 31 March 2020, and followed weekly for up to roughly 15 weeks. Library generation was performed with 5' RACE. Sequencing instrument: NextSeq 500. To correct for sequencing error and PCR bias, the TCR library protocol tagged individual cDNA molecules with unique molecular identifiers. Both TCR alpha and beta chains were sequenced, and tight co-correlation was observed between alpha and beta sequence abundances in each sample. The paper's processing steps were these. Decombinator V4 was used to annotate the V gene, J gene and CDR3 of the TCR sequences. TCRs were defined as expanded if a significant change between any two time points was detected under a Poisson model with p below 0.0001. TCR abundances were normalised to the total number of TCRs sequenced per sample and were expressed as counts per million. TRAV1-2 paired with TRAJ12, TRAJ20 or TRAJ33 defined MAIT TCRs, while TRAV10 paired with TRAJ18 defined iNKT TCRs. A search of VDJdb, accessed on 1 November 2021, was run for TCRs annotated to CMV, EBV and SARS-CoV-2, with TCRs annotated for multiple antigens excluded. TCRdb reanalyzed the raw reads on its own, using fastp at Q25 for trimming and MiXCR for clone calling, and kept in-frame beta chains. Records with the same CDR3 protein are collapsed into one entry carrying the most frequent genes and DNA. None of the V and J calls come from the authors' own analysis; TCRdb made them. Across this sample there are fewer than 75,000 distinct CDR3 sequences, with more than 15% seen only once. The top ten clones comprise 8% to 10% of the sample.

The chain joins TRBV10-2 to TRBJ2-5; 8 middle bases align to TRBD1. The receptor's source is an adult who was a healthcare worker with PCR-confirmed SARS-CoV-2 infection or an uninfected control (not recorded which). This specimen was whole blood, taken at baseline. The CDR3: CARSRGLQETQYF. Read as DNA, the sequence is TGCGCCAGAAGCAGGGGGCTCCAAGAGACCCAGTACTTC.